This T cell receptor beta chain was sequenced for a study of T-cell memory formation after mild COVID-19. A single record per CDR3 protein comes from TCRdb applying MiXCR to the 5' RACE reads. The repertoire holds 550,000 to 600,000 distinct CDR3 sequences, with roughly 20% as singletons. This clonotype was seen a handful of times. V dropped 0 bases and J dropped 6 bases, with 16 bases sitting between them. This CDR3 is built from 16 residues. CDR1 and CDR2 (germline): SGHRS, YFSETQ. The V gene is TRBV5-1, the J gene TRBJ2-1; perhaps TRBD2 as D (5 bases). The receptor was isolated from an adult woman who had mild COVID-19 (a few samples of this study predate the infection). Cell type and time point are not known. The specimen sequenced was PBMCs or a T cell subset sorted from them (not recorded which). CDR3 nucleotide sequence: TGCGCCAGCAGCTTGGTCCGAGGGCAGGCATCCAATGAGCAGTTCTTC. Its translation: CASSLVRGQASNEQFF.